This T cell receptor (beta chain) stems from a study of blood T cell repertoires in COVID-19. Study information: COVID-19 samples, acute and convalescent, were from the United States, Italy and Spain.

Assay: immunoSEQ multiplex PCR; the TCRdb copy retains only in-frame clones and omits some. In the table there are 110,000 or so clones, about 87% of which are singletons. Trimming pared 3 bases from V and 3 bases from J, leaving 3 bases between. Germline V CDR1 and CDR2: MDHEN, SYDVKM. This CDR3 has 11 residues. The rearrangement uses TRBV28 and TRBJ2-7; D not certain. This TCR derives from a woman aged 50 to 60 with acute or convalescent COVID-19. The sample consisted of peripheral blood. The CDR3 DNA follows: TGTGCCAGCAGTTTCCTCTACGAGCAGTACTTC. It yields the protein CASSFLYEQYF.